The 3 T cell receptor beta chains below were found in one sample sequenced in a study of CD8 T cells in ankylosing spondylitis. TCRdb called the 5' RACE reads again in MiXCR, with one record for every CDR3 protein. The sample holds 250,000 to 400,000 distinct CDR3 sequences, roughly 11% seen once. The sequenced material came from blood, either unsorted or a sorted T cell fraction (not recorded which). These receptors were taken from a female donor with ankylosing spondylitis or in good health (not recorded which).

For this clonotype: A much larger clone lies one base from this, so it may be a read error. This CDR3 is CASRQFGGGTTAELFF. The CDR3 coding sequence is TGTGCCAGCAGACAATTTGGGGGAGGTACCACCGCGGAGCTGTTTTTT. The chain joins TRBV13 to TRBJ2-2, with a weak D call TRBD2 (6 bases). This CDR3 region has 16 residues. Germline V gene data show CDR1 as PRHDT and CDR2 as FYEKMQ (reference sequence). Using reference TRBV13 and TRBJ2-2 for the parts outside the CDR3, the full variable domain is AAGVIQSPRHLIKEKRETATLKCYPIPRHDTVYWYQQGPGQDPQFLISFYEKMQSDKGSIPDRFSAQQFSDYHSELNMSSLELGDSALYFCASRQFGGGTTAELFFGEGSRLTVL.

The table lists this clonotype with many counts. V gene TRBV9 combines with J gene TRBJ2-3; TRBD2 aligns across 8 bases. This CDR3 is built from 16 residues. Losses at the gene ends were 1 base for V and 2 bases for J; bases not matched to a gene: 6. Germline V gene data show CDR1 as SGDLS and CDR2 as YYNGEE. The CDR3: CASSVTGTRLTDTQYF. CDR3 DNA sequence: TGTGCCAGCAGCGTAACCGGGACTAGACTCACAGATACGCAGTATTTT.

The sample holds many counts of this clonotype. The chain couples TRBV4-2 to TRBJ2-5; D not resolved. Germline assignment: CDR1 LGHNA and CDR2 YNFKEQ. The CDR3 is 13 residues long. V lost 0 bases, J lost 3 bases, and 5 bases lay in between. The CDR3 reads CASSQDTKETQYF. The CDR3 DNA sequence: TGTGCCAGCAGCCAAGACACCAAAGAGACCCAGTACTTC.